The 20 T cell receptor beta chains given below trace back to one sample, sequenced in a study of low-dose radiotherapy and immunotherapy resistance in tumors. The TCRs were subjected to amplification over about 19 PCR cycles employing a constant-region primer in conjunction with a V-primer adapter. In TCRdb, the reads were re-called with MiXCR into one record per CDR3 protein. The data show over 50,000 distinct CDR3 sequences, 33% seen once. Time point denoted: after trial treatment. The sample's treatment: LDRT plus nivolumab, ipilimumab, low-dose cyclophosphamide and aspirin (RACIN trial). The sequenced sample was PBMCs, obtained after low-dose radiotherapy plus immunotherapy. Receptor source: a male donor with rectosigmoid adenocarcinoma.

At least ten counts were recorded for this clonotype. This sequence joins TRBV6-1 and TRBJ2-7, with TRBD1 matching over 10 bases. This CDR3 has 15 residues. CDR1 and CDR2 (germline): MNHNS, SASEGT. The V and J ends lost 5 bases and 4 bases, in that order; junction bases with no gene match: 8. The CDR3 sequence: CASSYSTGGRYEQYF. CDR3 DNA sequence: TGTGCCAGCAGTTACTCGACAGGGGGCCGGTACGAGCAGTACTTC.

The chain employs TRBV7-2 and TRBJ1-3; D call uncertain. V was shortened by 2 bases and J by 1 base, with 9 bases between the two germline ends. The germline V gene has CDR1 SGHTA and CDR2 FQGNSA. The CDR3 runs to 15 residues. CDR3 nucleotides: TGTGCCAGCAGCTTACTGCGAACATCTGGAAACACCATATATTTT. Amino acids: CASSLLRTSGNTIYF.

This clonotype was counted a few times. This chain uses TRBV12-3 or TRBV12-4 with TRBJ2-7; D possibly corresponds to TRBD1 (6 bases). This CDR3 comprises 15 residues. V was clipped by 6 bases and J by 0 bases, with 15 bases between them. CDR3 sequence reads: CASSPDRPPSYEQYF. DNA of the CDR3: TGTGCCAGCAGCCCGGACAGACCTCCCTCCTACGAGCAGTACTTC.

At least ten counts were recorded for this clonotype. The J gene is TRBJ1-1, the V gene TRBV6-2 or TRBV6-3; TRBD1 might be the D (6 bases). Germline V lookup: CDR1 MNHEY, CDR2 SVGEGT. V lost 6 bases, J lost 5 bases, and 16 bases lay in between. This CDR3 has 14 amino acids. The CDR3, as DNA: TGTGCCAGCAGCTTAGGGGGGATCGGGACTGAAGCTTTCTTT. Protein product: CASSLGGIGTEAFF.

At least ten counts were recorded for this clonotype. This sequence joins TRBV6-6 and TRBJ2-5; TRBD2 is a possible D gene (5 bases). The germline V gene has CDR1 MNHNY and CDR2 SVGAGI (reference sequence). V dropped 2 bases and J dropped 5 bases, with 27 bases sitting between them. The CDR3 length is 19 residues. The CDR3 protein is CASSYAIYSPDPQRETQYF. CDR3 sequence (DNA): TGTGCCAGCAGTTACGCGATTTATTCCCCGGACCCCCAGCGGGAGACCCAGTACTTC.

This clonotype was counted at least ten times. V gene TRBV7-2 combines with J gene TRBJ1-6, with 7 bases fitting TRBD1. Germline V gene lookup returns CDR1 SGHTA and CDR2 FQGNSA. V lost 2 bases and J lost 7; bases outside the gene matches: 2. The CDR3 runs 14 residues. The CDR3 region is CASSLSGGNSPLHF. In DNA form, the CDR3 reads TGTGCCAGCAGCTTATCAGGGGGGAATTCACCCCTCCACTTT.

This clonotype was recorded at least ten times. CDR3 loop: CASSGPMTGVGNQPQHF. The CDR3 coding sequence is TGTGCCAGCAGTGGCCCCATGACAGGGGTGGGGAATCAGCCCCAGCATTTT. The chain couples TRBV28 to TRBJ1-5, with 8 bases aligning to TRBD1. Germline CDR1 MDHEN, CDR2 SYDVKM. The CDR3 is 17 residues long. Trimming at V came to 5 bases and at J to 4 bases, leaving 13 bases not matched to a gene.

This clonotype was detected many times. The gene calls are TRBV5-1 and TRBJ2-1; 7 bases are shared with TRBD2. The length of the CDR3 is 14 residues. Germline trimming cut 4 bases from V and 7 bases from J; bases unmatched to any gene: 8. CDR1 SGHRS and CDR2 YFSETQ come from the germline V gene. CDR3 residues: CASSPRLAGNEQFF. DNA of the CDR3: TGCGCCAGCAGCCCACGACTAGCTGGGAATGAGCAGTTCTTC. The full variable domain, in which reference TRBV5-1 and TRBJ2-1 provide the parts outside the CDR3, is KAGVTQTPRYLIKTRGQQVTLSCSPISGHRSVSWYQQTPGQGLQFLFEYFSETQRNKGNFPGRFSGRQFSNSRSEMNVSTLELGDSALYLCASSPRLAGNEQFFGPGTRLTVL.

This clonotype has more than one count but fewer than ten. The rearrangement joins TRBV28 to TRBJ2-7; D remains ambiguous. The V and J ends lost 4 bases and 2 bases respectively, with 6 bases between them. The germline CDR1 and CDR2 sequences are MDHEN and SYDVKM. The CDR3 is made up of 12 amino acids. CDR3 sequence: CASSSSAYEQYF. DNA for the CDR3: TGTGCCAGCAGTTCCTCAGCCTACGAGCAGTACTTC. Full variable domain (remainder filled in from reference TRBV28 and TRBJ2-7): DVKVTQSSRYLVKRTGEKVFLECVQDMDHENMFWYRQDPGLGLRLIYFSYDVKMKEKGDIPEGYSVSREKKERFSLILESASTNQTSMYLCASSSSAYEQYFGPGTRLTVT.

This clonotype has at least ten counts. V and J are TRBV19 and TRBJ2-1; D remains ambiguous. Germline V lookup: CDR1 LNHDA, CDR2 SQIVND (reference sequence). V was pared by 7 bases and J by 0 bases, with 13 bases between. The CDR3 runs 15 residues. The CDR3 is CASTPLWSSYNEQFF. The CDR3 bases are TGTGCCAGTACACCCCTGTGGAGCTCCTACAATGAGCAGTTCTTC.

This clonotype occurred many times. This chain uses TRBV28 with TRBJ2-2, with D uncertain. The CDR3 is 12 amino acids. Trimming took off 7 bases at V and 3 bases at J, with 6 bases between the two ends. Germline V gene data show CDR1 as MDHEN and CDR2 as SYDVKM. CDR3 DNA: TGTGCCAGCACTTCAGACACCGGGGAGCTGTTTTTT. This encodes CASTSDTGELFF.

This clonotype was detected many times. The chain links TRBV27 to TRBJ2-7; the D is unclear. The CDR3 spans 14 residues. Trimming removed 7 bases at V and 1 base at J, with 14 bases between. Germline CDR1 and CDR2: MNHEY and SMNVEV (reference sequence). The CDR3 DNA follows: TGTGCCAGCATCGCCGGGTGGGGATCCTACGAGCAGTACTTC. Amino acid sequence: CASIAGWGSYEQYF.

This clonotype was seen more than once but under ten times. V gene TRBV7-2 combines with J gene TRBJ2-7; TRBD2 aligns across 12 bases. The CDR3 has 14 residues. V lost 6 bases, J lost 6 bases, and 6 bases stayed unmatched. Germline V gene lookup returns CDR1 SGHTA and CDR2 FQGNSA. Here the CDR3 DNA reads TGTGCCAGCAGGGAGACTAGCGGGAGTACCGAGCAGTACTTC. Translated: CASRETSGSTEQYF.

There are a few counts of this clonotype. The genes are TRBV6-2 or TRBV6-3 and TRBJ2-2; 13 nucleotides align to TRBD2. The CDR3 covers 15 residues. V gave up 7 bases and J gave up 6 bases; unmatched junction bases: 5. The germline CDR1 and CDR2 sequences are MNHEY and SVGEGT. CDR3 DNA sequence: TGTGCCAGCACCGGGACTAGCGGGAAGTCCGGGGAGCTGTTTTTT. Translated: CASTGTSGKSGELFF.

This sequence joins TRBV4-2 and TRBJ2-1, with D maybe TRBD1 (7 bases). CDR1 is LGHNA, CDR2 YNFKEQ, per germline. V lost 0 bases and J lost 9, with 24 bases in between. The CDR3 covers 18 residues. In nucleotides, the CDR3 is TGTGCCAGCAGCCAAGATCGGATTGCGGGACAGATAAGGGGTGAGCAGTTCTTC. Its protein is CASSQDRIAGQIRGEQFF.

Only a few counts were recorded for this clonotype. The J gene is TRBJ2-1, the V gene TRBV5-1, with 10 bases lining up with TRBD2. CDR1 is SGHRS and CDR2 is YFSETQ in the germline V gene. The V and J ends lost 2 bases and 3 bases, in that order; junction bases with no gene match: 8. This CDR3 region has 17 residues. CDR3: CASSFGQSGRVYNEQFF. The CDR3 DNA reads TGCGCCAGCAGCTTCGGACAAAGCGGGAGGGTCTACAATGAGCAGTTCTTC. Filled out from reference TRBV5-1 and TRBJ2-1, the complete variable domain reads KAGVTQTPRYLIKTRGQQVTLSCSPISGHRSVSWYQQTPGQGLQFLFEYFSETQRNKGNFPGRFSGRQFSNSRSEMNVSTLELGDSALYLCASSFGQSGRVYNEQFFGPGTRLTVL.

In its sample, this clonotype was seen many times. The chain uses TRBV18 and TRBJ1-6, with D possibly being TRBD1 (5 bases). V shed 5 bases and J shed 7 bases, with 15 bases lying between them. Germline V lookup: CDR1 KGHSH, CDR2 LQKENI. The CDR3 spans 15 residues. This CDR3 is CASSTGNRPNSPLHF. The CDR3 nucleotides read TGTGCCAGCTCAACCGGAAACAGGCCAAATTCACCCCTCCACTTT. Variable domain in full (rest from reference TRBV18 and TRBJ1-6): NAGVMQNPRHLVRRRGQEARLRCSPMKGHSHVYWYRQLPEEGLKFMVYLQKENIIDESGMPKERFSAEFPKEGPSILRIQQVVRGDSAAYFCASSTGNRPNSPLHFGNGTRLTVT.

This clonotype was seen only once. One base separates it from a far larger clone, so it is likely a read error. This rearrangement joins TRBV7-9 to TRBJ2-7, with TRBD2 matching 11 bases. The CDR3 totals 18 residues. Trimming at V came to 5 bases and at J to 7 bases, leaving 19 bases not matched to a gene. CDR1 and CDR2 from the germline V gene are SEHNR and FQNEAQ (reference sequence). The CDR3 bases are TGTGCCAGCAGCCTACCCGATTCGACTAGCGGGAAGGTCAATGAGCAGTACTTC. Translation gives CASSLPDSTSGKVNEQYF. Complete variable domain (other parts from reference TRBV7-9 and TRBJ2-7): DTGVSQNPRHKITKRGQNVTFRCDPISEHNRLYWYRQTLGQGPEFLTYFQNEAQLEKSRLLSDRFSAERPKGSFSTLEIQRTEQGDSAMYLCASSLPDSTSGKVNEQYFGPGTRLTVT.

This clonotype was counted at least ten times. The genes are TRBV27 and TRBJ2-7; D uncertain. Germline CDR1 is MNHEY and CDR2 is SMNVEV (reference sequence). Trimming cost V 0 bases and J 0 bases, with 12 bases left between them. The CDR3 is made up of 16 amino acids. This CDR3 is CASSLSGGVLSYEQYF. The CDR3, as DNA: TGTGCCAGCAGTTTATCGGGCGGAGTCCTCTCCTACGAGCAGTACTTC.

This clonotype came up many times. V usage is TRBV11-2 and J usage is TRBJ2-5; 8 bases line up with TRBD1. CDR1 is SGHAT and CDR2 is FQNNGV in the germline V gene. The CDR3 consists of 15 residues. Trimming removed 5 bases from V and 5 bases from J; junction bases left unmatched: 10. CDR3 DNA sequence: TGTGCCAGCAGCATACAGGGGGTCATGTGGGAGACCCAGTACTTC. Residues: CASSIQGVMWETQYF.